Sequencing of this T cell receptor (beta chain) was carried out in a study of T cells after yellow fever vaccination. CDR1 SQVTM and CDR2 ANQGSEA come from the germline V gene. The CDR3 sequence is 15 residues long. MiXCR was run by TCRdb on the 5' RACE reads, yielding one entry per CDR3 protein. The sample consists of 450,000 to 650,000 distinct CDR3 sequences, approximately 13% of them appearing once. Details on this clonotype: At one end, the junction sequence differs from germline, possibly due to a read error.

The receptor was isolated from a man younger than 40 who received the YFV17D yellow fever vaccine. The J gene is TRBJ2-1, the V gene TRBV29-1; the match to TRBD2 covers 9 bases. The material sequenced was PBMCs, taken on the day of the yellow fever booster vaccination. The CDR3 nucleotides are TGCAGCGTCGAAGCGGGAGGAGGGACATACAATGAGCAGTTCTTC. This translates into CSVEAGGGTYNEQFF.